This TCR beta chain was recorded in a study of beta chain features in type 1 diabetes. Expressed TCRB transcripts got sequenced, as all isolated RNA was reverse transcribed. Only in-frame clones appear in the TCRdb table, and some are missing; sequencing was by immunoSEQ multiplex PCR. The sample holds around 280,000 clones; about 15% are singletons and the top ten take around 0.015%. The study, taken as a whole, reports: Cells with high TCR expression could be over-represented when cDNA is sequenced. Significant though moderate, a shortening of TCRB CDR3s appeared in all four CD4+ subsets of Type 1 diabetes patients. Among patients, naive, central memory and Treg TCRB repertoires appeared more similar than among healthy donors.

CDR3 size: 13 residues. Germline lookup yields CDR1 LNHDA and CDR2 SQIVND (reference sequence). V was pared by 4 bases and J by 6 bases, with 10 bases between. Turning to this clone: The antigen is unknown.

CD45RO/CCR7/CD25/CD127/CD95/CD27 staining was used to isolate CD4+ naive, central memory, regulatory and stem cell-like memory cells by sorting. This chain uses TRBV19 with TRBJ2-1, with D possibly TRBD1 on 5 matching bases. This sequence was found in a man younger than 30 with type 1 diabetes. The sequenced sample was naive CD4+ T cells from blood. Here the CDR3 reads CASSKQTVNEQFF. In DNA, the CDR3 is TGTGCCAGTAGTAAACAGACAGTCAATGAGCAGTTCTTC.